Each of the 11 T cell receptor beta chains below was sequenced from the same sample in a study of cytomegalovirus exposure and HLA in healthy donors. The PCR employed 60 Vbeta primers together with 13 Jbeta primers. Using immunoSEQ multiplex PCR, the repertoire was profiled, and TCRdb retains in-frame clones only, with some absent. The profile shows 160,000 or so clones, 80% to 85% of them singletons. Input material: PBMCs. The receptors shown here come from a man aged 18 to 35 in good health and CMV-seronegative.

This rearrangement joins TRBV19 to TRBJ2-7, with unresolved D. Deletions cut 5 bases from V and 3 bases from J, with 8 bases between. The CDR3 totals 12 residues. CDR1 LNHDA and CDR2 SQIVND come from the germline V gene (reference sequence). This chain's CDR3 is CASSDGYYEQYF. CDR3 bases: TGTGCCAGTAGTGACGGGTACTACGAGCAGTACTTC.

The genes are TRBV4-1 and TRBJ2-4; TRBD2 matches at 11 bases. This CDR3 is 19 amino acids long. Germline V CDR1 and CDR2: MGHRA, YSYEKL. J gave up 0 bases and V 4 bases, and 11 bases lay outside the gene matches. The chain's CDR3 is CASSPGLAGATLAKNIQYF. In DNA, the CDR3 is TGCGCCAGCAGCCCAGGACTAGCGGGCGCAACTCTAGCCAAAAACATTCAGTACTTC.

V and J are TRBV14 and TRBJ2-7; no reliable D call. V was clipped by 0 bases and J by 3 bases, with 3 bases between them. The CDR3 totals 12 residues. Germline V lookup: CDR1 SGHDN, CDR2 FVKESK. The CDR3 region has the DNA TGTGCCAGCAGCCAAGATCGCTACGAGCAGTACTTC. Its translation is CASSQDRYEQYF.

The chain recombines TRBV5-4 with TRBJ2-5, with TRBD2 matching 9 bases. In germline, CDR1 is SGHNT, CDR2 YYREEE (reference sequence). J lost 1 base, V lost 4 bases, and 2 bases had no gene match. This CDR3 is 14 amino acids long. The DNA for the CDR3 is TGTGCCAGCAGCGAGGGACTAGCCCAAGAGACCCAGTACTTC. This encodes CASSEGLAQETQYF.

The chain employs TRBV30 and TRBJ2-7; 7 bases are a match to TRBD1. The CDR3 runs 15 residues. CDR1 and CDR2 from the germline V gene are GTSNPN and SVGIG (reference sequence). V was clipped by 2 bases and J by 2 bases; unmatched bases: 9. The CDR3 bases are TGTGCCTGGAGTCTCGGGACAGCGTGGACCTACGAGCAGTACTTC. Translating gives CAWSLGTAWTYEQYF.

J is TRBJ2-1 and V is TRBV4-2; 7 bases are a match to TRBD1. V trimming: 0 bases; J trimming: 5 bases; junction bases outside the gene matches: 1. The CDR3 covers 14 residues. CDR1 and CDR2 from the germline V gene are LGHNA and YNFKEQ. The CDR3 region is CASSQEGTDNEQFF. The CDR3 region has the DNA TGTGCCAGCAGCCAAGAGGGGACAGACAATGAGCAGTTCTTC.

The V and J genes are TRBV6-6 and TRBJ1-4; tentatively, D is TRBD1 (5 bases). Trimming removed 0 bases at V and 6 bases at J, with 11 bases between. Germline CDR1 is MNHNY and CDR2 is SVGAGI (reference sequence). The CDR3 extends over 15 amino acids. CDR3 sequence reads: CASSYSMGLDEKLFF. DNA of the CDR3: TGTGCCAGCAGTTACTCGATGGGACTAGATGAAAAACTGTTTTTT.

This clone showed up many times. The chain links TRBV4-3 to TRBJ1-3; D is uncertain. Germline CDR1 reads LGHNA; CDR2 reads YSLEER. CDR3 size: 14 residues. Between the trimmed V and J ends, which lost 0 bases and 5 bases, there was a span of 8 bases. The CDR3 reads CASSQDTGRNTIYF. Written as DNA, the CDR3 is TGCGCCAGCAGCCAAGATACCGGGAGAAACACCATATATTTT.

V and J are TRBV6-1 and TRBJ1-2; no reliable D call. Trimming stripped 8 bases from V and 4 bases from J, with 8 bases between. The V gene's germline CDR1 is MNHNS and CDR2 SASEGT. This CDR3 comprises 11 residues. DNA for the CDR3: TGTGCCAGCTCCCAGGCCTATGGCTACACCTTC. Encoded protein: CASSQAYGYTF.

This rearrangement joins TRBV11-2 to TRBJ2-7; D might be TRBD2 (6 bases). The ends were cut back, 1 base at V and 4 bases at J, with 20 bases in the middle. In germline, CDR1 is SGHAT, CDR2 FQNNGV. The CDR3 contains 17 residues. In DNA form, the CDR3 reads TGTGCCAGCAGCTTAGGAAGGGGAGGAATGGTTTATTACGAGCAGTACTTC. Amino acids: CASSLGRGGMVYYEQYF.

The V call is TRBV11-2, the J call TRBJ2-1, with 7 bases that match TRBD2. V gave up 1 base and J gave up 0 bases; unmatched junction bases: 6. The germline V gene encodes CDR1 SGHAT and CDR2 FQNNGV. CDR3 length: 17 amino acids. This CDR3 reads CASSLGRLAYSYNEQFF. As DNA, the CDR3 is TGTGCCAGCAGCTTAGGGAGACTAGCCTACTCCTACAATGAGCAGTTCTTC.